Listed here are 6 T cell receptor beta chains from one sample, sequenced in a study of regulatory T cells in long-lasting Graves disease. HTBI primers from iRepertoire and Arm-PCR of CDR3 regions yielded the TCR beta libraries. TCRdb re-called the multiplex PCR reads with MiXCR, one entry per CDR3 protein. The repertoire holds about 290,000 distinct CDR3 sequences, roughly a fifth seen once, with roughly 56% in the top ten. The time point is: persistent/refractory GD, antithyroid drugs over 5 years with positive TRAb. Extracted PBMC RNA gave rise to the TCR library. Sequenced here: peripheral blood mononuclear cells (PBMCs), sampled when the disease was refractory, from a patient treated with antithyroid drugs. The receptor source for this set is a female donor with Graves disease.

This clonotype was counted at least ten times. The genes are TRBV7-2 and TRBJ1-2; tentative D call: TRBD1 (5 bases). CDR3 length: 14 residues. Germline V gene sequence: CDR1 SGHTA, CDR2 FQGNSA. V lost 1 base to trimming and J lost 5 bases, with 11 bases between them. CDR3 residues: CASSLEPGRYGYTF. The CDR3, as DNA: TGTGCCAGCAGCTTAGAACCAGGGCGGTATGGCTACACCTTC.

The table lists this clonotype with many counts. This sequence joins TRBV28 and TRBJ2-7; 10 bases fit TRBD1. J was trimmed by 7 bases and V by 10 bases; bases with no gene match: 16. Germline loops: CDR1 MDHEN, CDR2 SYDVKM. The length of the CDR3 is 15 residues. The CDR3 region has the DNA TGTGCCACCGAATCACTCGGGACAGGGGCTCGGGAGCAGTACTTC. It codes for CATESLGTGAREQYF. Together with reference TRBV28 and TRBJ2-7, the CDR3 gives the full variable domain: DVKVTQSSRYLVKRTGEKVFLECVQDMDHENMFWYRQDPGLGLRLIYFSYDVKMKEKGDIPEGYSVSREKKERFSLILESASTNQTSMYLCATESLGTGAREQYFGPGTRLTVT.

This chain connects TRBV20-1 to TRBJ2-1, with TRBD2 identical over 9 bases. V trimming: 6 bases; J trimming: 1 base; junction bases outside the gene matches: 4. The V gene's germline CDR1 is DFQATT and CDR2 SNEGSKA (reference sequence). The CDR3 loop spans 14 amino acids. The CDR3: CSAKREVSYNEQFF. The CDR3 DNA sequence: TGCAGTGCGAAGCGGGAGGTTTCCTACAATGAGCAGTTCTTC.

The gene calls are TRBV28 and TRBJ2-1; no clear D gene. V was trimmed by 4 bases and J by 7 bases, leaving 11 bases between them. CDR3 length: 13 amino acids. Germline V gene data show CDR1 as MDHEN and CDR2 as SYDVKM. Written as DNA, the CDR3 is TGTGCCAGCAGTTCCTTCGGGCCGAATGAGCAGTTCTTC. Translating gives CASSSFGPNEQFF. The complete variable domain, with remaining parts taken from reference TRBV28 and TRBJ2-1, reads DVKVTQSSRYLVKRTGEKVFLECVQDMDHENMFWYRQDPGLGLRLIYFSYDVKMKEKGDIPEGYSVSREKKERFSLILESASTNQTSMYLCASSSFGPNEQFFGPGTRLTVL.

This clonotype was found many times. The rearrangement uses TRBV6-1 and TRBJ2-7; D not certain. V lost 0 bases, J lost 2 bases, and 11 bases lay in between. The germline CDR1 and CDR2 sequences are MNHNS and SASEGT. The length of the CDR3 is 15 residues. The CDR3 DNA sequence: TGTGCCAGCAGTGAAGCGGTCCGTTCCACCTACGAGCAGTACTTC. Protein: CASSEAVRSTYEQYF.

This clonotype was observed many times. V is TRBV7-2 and J is TRBJ2-7, with D possibly TRBD2 on 6 matching bases. Trimming cost V 5 bases and J 1 base, with 12 bases left between them. CDR3 length equals 14 residues. CDR1 and CDR2 (germline): SGHTA, FQGNSA. DNA for the CDR3: TGTGCCAGCAGCCCAGCCGGGGGTTCCTACGAGCAGTACTTC. Translating gives CASSPAGGSYEQYF.